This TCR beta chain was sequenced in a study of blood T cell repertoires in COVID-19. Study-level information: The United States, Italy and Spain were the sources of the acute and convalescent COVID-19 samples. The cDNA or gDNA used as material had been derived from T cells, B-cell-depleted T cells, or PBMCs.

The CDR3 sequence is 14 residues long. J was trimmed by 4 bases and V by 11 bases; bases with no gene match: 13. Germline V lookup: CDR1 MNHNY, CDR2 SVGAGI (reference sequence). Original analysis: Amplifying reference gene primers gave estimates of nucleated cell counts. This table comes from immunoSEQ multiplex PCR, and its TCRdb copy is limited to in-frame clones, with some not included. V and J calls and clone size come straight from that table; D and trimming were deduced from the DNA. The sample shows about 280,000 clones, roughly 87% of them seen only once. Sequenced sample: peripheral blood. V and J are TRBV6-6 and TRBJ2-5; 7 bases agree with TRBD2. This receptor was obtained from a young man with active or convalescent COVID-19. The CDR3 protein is CASGGGAIGETQYF. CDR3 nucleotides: TGTGCCTCGGGGGGAGGGGCGATAGGAGAGACCCAGTACTTC.